This T cell receptor beta chain is drawn from a study of blood T cells in healthy people across ages. Study observations and caveats: When one million T cells were used, diversity estimates were thought to be underestimates.

A J-beta primer mix and a sample-barcoded 5' primer were used in a second PCR of roughly 6 to 12 cycles. MiXCR, applied by TCRdb to the 5' RACE reads, yields one record per CDR3 protein. The sample gives about 720,000 distinct CDR3 sequences, approximately 22% of which show up once; 22% is in the top ten. Points on this clonotype: Its antigen is not known.

Sequenced material: blood. The source is a man between 65 and 85 years old in good health.

The CDR3 protein is CSASRLGIEETQYF. DNA of the CDR3: TGCAGCGCCAGTCGGTTGGGGATCGAAGAGACCCAGTACTTC. The V gene is TRBV29-1, the J gene TRBJ2-5; D is ambiguous. Germline assignment: CDR1 SQVTM and CDR2 ANQGSEA. The V and J ends lost 7 bases and 3 bases respectively, with 18 bases between them. The CDR3 is 14 residues long.